These 22 T cell receptor beta chains were sequenced from one sample in a study of T cells in Graves' hyperthyroidism and ophthalmopathy. The source material, RNA transcripts, was used to amplify TCR beta CDR3 regions. The TCR CDR3 was amplified in a first-round RT-PCR using the HTBI primer set. TCRdb reanalysed the multiplex PCR reads using MiXCR and keeps one entry per CDR3 protein. The sample includes 250,000 to 300,000 distinct CDR3 sequences, about 15% of them seen just once. Specimen: blood. The receptor set was obtained from a woman between 35 and 50 years old with Graves' hyperthyroidism that later progressed to Graves' ophthalmopathy.

This clonotype was counted at least ten times. The chain carries TRBV11-2 and TRBJ1-1; TRBD1 aligns across 7 bases. The CDR3 runs 14 residues. CDR1 is SGHAT and CDR2 is FQNNGV in the germline V gene. J lost 5 bases, V lost 5 bases, and 8 bases had no gene match. CDR3 protein: CASSTQGVETEAFF. The CDR3 nucleotides are TGTGCCAGCAGCACGCAGGGGGTGGAAACTGAAGCTTTCTTT. Supplemented by reference TRBV11-2 and TRBJ1-1, the full variable domain reads EAGVAQSPRYKIIEKRQSVAFWCNPISGHATLYWYQQILGQGPKLLIQFQNNGVVDDSQLPKDRFSAERLKGVDSTLKIQPAKLEDSAVYLCASSTQGVETEAFFGQGTRLTVV.

This clonotype came up many times. V gene TRBV10-2 combines with J gene TRBJ1-1, with 7 bases matching TRBD1. From germline, CDR1 is WSHSY and CDR2 SAAADI. V gave up 7 bases and J gave up 7 bases; unmatched junction bases: 9. This CDR3 has 13 residues. CDR3 nucleotides: TGCGCCAGCACCCGAGACAGGGAATATGAAGCTTTCTTT. Translating it yields CASTRDREYEAFF.

This clonotype has at least ten counts. The chain recombines TRBV5-1 with TRBJ2-7, with a weak D call TRBD1 (6 bases). The V and J ends lost 4 bases and 6 bases respectively, with 17 bases between them. This CDR3 contains 14 residues. In germline, CDR1 is SGHRS, CDR2 YFSETQ. CDR3 nucleotide sequence: TGCGCCAGCAGCCAACTCGTACAGGGCGCCGAGCAGTACTTC. Residues: CASSQLVQGAEQYF.

This clonotype came up many times. CDR3 residues: CASSRSWEGETQYF. CDR3 bases: TGCGCCAGCAGCCGCAGTTGGGAAGGAGAGACCCAGTACTTC. The chain couples TRBV4-1 to TRBJ2-5; D is ambiguous. The V end was cut by 4 bases, the J end by 4 bases, with 13 bases between. CDR1 MGHRA and CDR2 YSYEKL come from the germline V gene. The CDR3 is 14 residues long.

The chain combines TRBV20-1 with TRBJ1-2, with D maybe TRBD1 (6 bases). The CDR3 contains 10 residues. CDR1 and CDR2 from the germline V gene are DFQATT and SNEGSKA (reference sequence). Trimming cost V 6 bases and J 9 bases, with 11 bases left between them. The CDR3 sequence: CSARTESYTF. In nucleotides, the CDR3 is TGCAGTGCGCGGACAGAAAGCTACACCTTC.

The CDR3 here is CASSLIRAKYPDTQYF. CDR3 DNA sequence: TGTGCCAGCAGCCTTATTCGCGCCAAATATCCAGATACGCAGTATTTT. The chain has TRBV5-6 and TRBJ2-3; D call uncertain. From germline, CDR1 is SGHDT and CDR2 YYEEEE. Between the trimmed V and J ends, which lost 4 bases and 4 bases, there was a span of 19 bases. The CDR3 totals 16 residues.

This clonotype was seen repeatedly, ten times or more. CDR3 nucleotides: TGCAGTGCTGGGAAACTAACGACACAACTAAACTATGGCTACACCTTC. Translation gives CSAGKLTTQLNYGYTF. This chain joins TRBV20-1 and TRBJ1-2; D gene unclear. CDR3 length: 16 residues. Between the trimmed V and J ends, which lost 5 bases and 2 bases, there was a span of 21 bases. Per the germline V gene, CDR1 is DFQATT and CDR2 is SNEGSKA (reference sequence).

The chain employs TRBV18 and TRBJ1-2; D perhaps matches TRBD1 (5 bases). Deletions cut 8 bases from V and 3 bases from J, with 13 bases between. The CDR3 is 13 amino acids. Germline V CDR1 and CDR2: KGHSH, LQKENI. CDR3 DNA sequence: TGTGCCAGCCGTGGGGGTGCGGACTATGGCTACACCTTC. Amino acid sequence: CASRGGADYGYTF.

This clonotype came up a few times. V and J are TRBV7-8 and TRBJ2-7, with 12 positions matching TRBD2. Trimming took 4 bases from V and 7 from J; bases not matched to a gene: 26. The germline CDR1 and CDR2 sequences are SGHVS and FQNEAQ. The length of the CDR3 is 21 residues. DNA of the CDR3: TGTGCCAGCAGCTGGGGGCCGCGGGGACTAGCGGGTTCCGGGCTTGAGGGGGAGCAGTACTTC. Amino acid sequence: CASSWGPRGLAGSGLEGEQYF.

This clonotype was counted at least ten times. This chain uses TRBV24-1 with TRBJ1-5; unclear D gene. V was trimmed by 2 bases and J by 7 bases, leaving 11 bases between them. Germline V gene lookup returns CDR1 KGHDR and CDR2 SFDVKD. The CDR3 extends over 14 amino acids. The DNA of the CDR3 is TGTGCCACCAGTGATTGGACCCGGGGACAGCCCCAGCATTTT. As protein: CATSDWTRGQPQHF.

Ten or more counts support this clonotype. The J gene is TRBJ1-6, the V gene TRBV2; 8 positions match TRBD1. Germline V lookup: CDR1 SNHLY, CDR2 FYNNEI. The junction had 0 bases not matched to a gene; V was cut back by 2 bases and J by 0 bases. CDR3 length: 16 residues. CDR3 DNA sequence: TGTGCCAGCAGTGAACAGGGGGCCTCCTATAATTCACCCCTCCACTTT. Its translation is CASSEQGASYNSPLHF.

In its sample, this clonotype was seen many times. The chain is built from TRBV3-1 and TRBJ2-5, with D maybe TRBD2 (5 bases). The V gene lost 8 bases and the J gene lost 5 bases, with 15 bases spanning the gap. This CDR3 is 13 amino acids long. CDR1 and CDR2 (germline): LGHDT, YNNKEL (reference sequence). In nucleotides, the CDR3 is TGTGCCAGCGGGAGTTCCGGCGGTGAGACCCAGTACTTC. Translation gives CASGSSGGETQYF.

This clonotype has only a few counts. The rearrangement uses TRBV5-1 and TRBJ1-3; the D gene is possibly TRBD1 (5 bases). The V end lost 2 bases, the J end lost 2 bases, and 8 bases lay between the germline ends. CDR1 and CDR2 from the germline V gene are SGHRS and YFSETQ. There are 14 residues in the CDR3. The CDR3 DNA reads TGCGCCAGCAGCTTCCAGGGCCCTGGAAACACCATATATTTT. Translating gives CASSFQGPGNTIYF.

This clonotype was found many times. The rearrangement links TRBV18 to TRBJ1-1; 7 nucleotides line up with TRBD1. CDR3 length equals 17 residues. J gave up 0 bases and V 3 bases, and 10 bases lay outside the gene matches. Germline V gives CDR1 KGHSH, CDR2 LQKENI. CDR3: CASSPVSLTGLNTEAFF. The CDR3 bases are TGTGCCAGCTCACCCGTCTCGTTGACAGGGTTGAACACTGAAGCTTTCTTT. Together with reference TRBV18 and TRBJ1-1, the CDR3 gives the full variable domain: NAGVMQNPRHLVRRRGQEARLRCSPMKGHSHVYWYRQLPEEGLKFMVYLQKENIIDESGMPKERFSAEFPKEGPSILRIQQVVRGDSAAYFCASSPVSLTGLNTEAFFGQGTRLTVV.

This clonotype was detected many times. CDR3 nucleotide sequence: TGTGCCAGCAGCTTAGCGGACGGCTACTACGAGCAGTACTTC. It is translated as CASSLADGYYEQYF. V and J are TRBV7-6 and TRBJ2-7; D ambiguous. The CDR3 totals 14 residues. CDR1 and CDR2 from the germline V gene are SGHVS and FNYEAQ. The V end lost 0 bases, the J end lost 3 bases, and 9 bases lay between the germline ends.

This clonotype was detected many times. This rearrangement joins TRBV7-3 to TRBJ2-3; either TRBD1 or TRBD2 may supply D (6 bases each). The CDR3 contains 17 residues. V lost 1 base, J lost 6 bases, and 20 bases lay in between. Germline V gene data show CDR1 as SGHTA and CDR2 as FQGTGA. The CDR3 bases are TGTGCCAGCAGCTTAAAGGCGGGGTCTGCAGGGGCTGATACGCAGTATTTT. This codes for CASSLKAGSAGADTQYF.

J is TRBJ2-1 and V is TRBV28, with TRBD2 matching over 16 bases. The ends lost 7 bases at V and 0 bases at J; junction bases unmatched: 6. This CDR3 has 18 residues. CDR1 is MDHEN, CDR2 SYDVKM, per germline. The CDR3 sequence is CASKPGLAGGSSYNEQFF. CDR3 nucleotide sequence: TGTGCCAGCAAACCGGGACTAGCGGGGGGGAGCTCCTACAATGAGCAGTTCTTC.

This clonotype was detected ten times or more. The chain has TRBV5-5 and TRBJ2-1, with 7 bases lining up with TRBD1. Germline V gene sequence: CDR1 SGHKS, CDR2 YYEKEE (reference sequence). The CDR3 runs to 15 residues. J lost 1 base, V lost 1 base, and 2 bases had no gene match. CDR3 DNA sequence: TGTGCCAGCAGCTTGCTACAGGGGTCCTACAATGAGCAGTTCTTC. Translated, it gives CASSLLQGSYNEQFF.

V usage is TRBV9 and J usage is TRBJ2-1, with D possibly being TRBD2 (6 bases). From germline, CDR1 is SGDLS and CDR2 YYNGEE. The V gene lost 4 bases and the J gene lost 2 bases, with 16 bases spanning the gap. The CDR3 totals 16 residues. The CDR3 nucleotides read TGTGCCAGCAGCCCTCCGGGACTTTTTGCCTACAATGAGCAGTTCTTC. Translated: CASSPPGLFAYNEQFF.

This clonotype came up many times. This rearrangement joins TRBV28 to TRBJ2-3; D gene ambiguous. This CDR3 comprises 13 residues. V lost 5 bases and J lost 7, with 13 bases in between. Germline CDR1 and CDR2: MDHEN and SYDVKM. CDR3 sequence (DNA): TGTGCCAGCAGTCCTAGGTTCGTGAATACGCAGTATTTT. Translation gives CASSPRFVNTQYF.

There are many counts of this clonotype. This chain links TRBV7-8 with TRBJ2-3, with 9 nucleotides matching TRBD2. V lost 5 bases, J lost 0 bases, and 15 bases stayed unmatched. Per the germline V gene, CDR1 is SGHVS and CDR2 is FQNEAQ. This CDR3 is 19 amino acids long. For the CDR3, the DNA is TGTGCCAGCAGCACGAGGGGGGCGGGAGGGAAAAAGAGCACAGATACGCAGTATTTT. It is translated as CASSTRGAGGKKSTDTQYF. The full variable domain, in which reference TRBV7-8 and TRBJ2-3 provide the parts outside the CDR3, is GAGVSQSPRYKVAKRGQDVALRCDPISGHVSLFWYQQALGQGPEFLTYFQNEAQLDKSGLPSDRFFAERPEGSVSTLKIQRTQQEDSAVYLCASSTRGAGGKKSTDTQYFGPGTRLTVL.

This clonotype came up a few times. The chain links TRBV20-1 to TRBJ1-5; unclear D gene. Germline CDR1 reads DFQATT; CDR2 reads SNEGSKA (reference sequence). This CDR3 region has 13 residues. V was cut by 0 bases and J by 4 bases, with 7 bases left in between. CDR3 protein: CSARDPLNQPQHF. The DNA for the CDR3 is TGCAGTGCTAGAGATCCATTGAATCAGCCCCAGCATTTT.